The 10 T cell receptor beta chains below all came from one sample that was sequenced in a study of spatial heterogeneity in lung cancer. The sample's time point: blood at routine non-recurrence follow-up after resection. TCRdb re-derived calls from the 5' RACE reads in MiXCR, one entry per CDR3 protein. This sample yields around 25,000 distinct CDR3 sequences, of which 5% to 6.5% are seen a single time; about 24% belongs to the top ten. Sequencing used PBMCs, obtained at follow-up. Every receptor here comes from a female donor with early-stage non-small cell lung cancer.

This clonotype was seen at least ten times. The gene calls are TRBV6-5 and TRBJ1-1; 8 bases fit TRBD1. V shed 7 bases, J shed 8 bases, and the junction held 6 bases outside the gene matches. CDR1 is MNHEY and CDR2 is SVGAGI in the germline V gene. CDR3 length equals 12 residues. The CDR3, as DNA: TGTGCCAGCAAAGGTACAGGGGGAGAAGCTTTCTTT. This gives the protein CASKGTGGEAFF.

At least ten counts were recorded for this clonotype. V usage is TRBV6-2 or TRBV6-3 and J usage is TRBJ1-5; D is undetermined. The CDR3 spans 13 residues. V dropped 6 bases and J dropped 4 bases, with 10 bases sitting between them. Germline V gives CDR1 MNHEY, CDR2 SVGEGT. The CDR3 here is CASSPYKNQPQHF. The CDR3 coding sequence is TGTGCCAGCAGCCCATACAAGAATCAGCCCCAGCATTTT.

The rearrangement joins TRBV25-1 to TRBJ2-5, with 7 bases identical to TRBD1. The CDR3 consists of 14 residues. V trimming: 4 bases; J trimming: 5 bases; junction bases outside the gene matches: 7. Germline V gives CDR1 MGHDK, CDR2 SYGVNS. CDR3 loop: CASSASQGWETQYF. The CDR3 DNA sequence: TGTGCCAGCAGTGCTTCACAGGGGTGGGAGACCCAGTACTTC.

This clonotype was detected ten times or more. This chain joins TRBV9 and TRBJ1-1; D gene ambiguous. The germline CDR1 and CDR2 sequences are SGDLS and YYNGEE. The V and J ends lost 6 bases and 2 bases respectively, with 11 bases between them. The CDR3 contains 13 residues. CDR3 coding DNA: TGTGCCAGCAACGAGGACCCCAACACTGAAGCTTTCTTT. It translates to CASNEDPNTEAFF.

CDR3 residues: CAWSVKRSSYNEQFF. CDR3 nucleotides: TGTGCCTGGAGTGTAAAGCGGAGCTCCTACAATGAGCAGTTCTTC. This chain connects TRBV30 to TRBJ2-1, with D possibly matching TRBD2 (5 bases). This CDR3 contains 15 residues. Trimming shortened V by 0 bases and J by 0 bases, and 9 bases separated the two germline ends. Germline-derived CDR1 and CDR2 are GTSNPN and SVGIG (reference sequence).

The chain uses TRBV5-5 and TRBJ2-7; weak D call: TRBD1 (5 bases). Germline V lookup: CDR1 SGHKS, CDR2 YYEKEE (reference sequence). The CDR3 totals 14 residues. V was pared by 0 bases and J by 7 bases, with 14 bases between. Written as DNA, the CDR3 is TGTGCCAGCAGCTTGGAGGACACGGCTGGGGAGCAGTACTTC. Translating it yields CASSLEDTAGEQYF.

This clonotype is judged medium-sized. The CDR3 nucleotides are TGTGCCAGCAGCTCAACCGTTTGGGGGGAAGAGACCCAGTACTTC. Protein product: CASSSTVWGEETQYF. The gene calls are TRBV7-6 and TRBJ2-5; a weak D match, TRBD2 (6 bases). There are 15 residues in the CDR3. The germline V and J ends were trimmed by 4 bases and 3 bases, with 15 bases remaining between them. The germline CDR1 and CDR2 sequences are SGHVS and FNYEAQ.

In its sample, this clonotype was seen many times. The chain employs TRBV15 and TRBJ2-4, with TRBD2 as a possible D gene (6 bases). Germline V lookup: CDR1 LNHNV, CDR2 YYDKDF (reference sequence). V lost 5 bases and J 0 bases, leaving 11 bases between the germline ends. This CDR3 has 15 residues. The CDR3 bases are TGTGCCACCAGCGGTGGCGGGGTAGCCAAAAACATTCAGTACTTC. It specifies CATSGGGVAKNIQYF. The complete variable domain, with remaining parts taken from reference TRBV15 and TRBJ2-4, reads DAMVIQNPRYQVTQFGKPVTLSCSQTLNHNVMYWYQQKSSQAPKLLFHYYDKDFNNEADTPDNFQSRRPNTSFCFLDIRSPGLGDTAMYLCATSGGGVAKNIQYFGAGTRLSVL.

This clonotype was detected many times. V gene TRBV20-1 combines with J gene TRBJ2-5; the match to TRBD2 covers 11 bases. V trimming: 1 base; J trimming: 2 bases; junction bases outside the gene matches: 6. The CDR3 consists of 16 residues. CDR1 and CDR2 from the germline V gene are DFQATT and SNEGSKA (reference sequence). The CDR3 sequence is CSARVPLAGVQETQYF. The CDR3 DNA reads TGCAGTGCTAGAGTCCCACTAGCGGGGGTTCAAGAGACCCAGTACTTC.

The table lists this clonotype with a few counts. This chain connects TRBV25-1 to TRBJ1-4; D gene uncertain. CDR1 and CDR2 from the germline V gene are MGHDK and SYGVNS. The CDR3 runs to 15 residues. V was trimmed by 3 bases and J by 2 bases, leaving 10 bases between them. CDR3 sequence: CASSDPRSTNEKLFF. For the CDR3, the DNA is TGTGCCAGCAGTGATCCGAGGTCTACTAATGAAAAACTGTTTTTT.